What follows describes a single TCR beta chain. CDR3 length equals 15 residues. V lost 0 bases and J lost 0, with 7 bases in between. CDR1 is MRHNA and CDR2 is SNTAGT in the germline V gene. Per the study methods: Amplified reference gene primers provided the basis for estimating nucleated cell counts. Sequencing used immunoSEQ multiplex PCR; TCRdb keeps in-frame clones, though not all of them. V and J calls plus clone size are reproduced from that table; the DNA served to infer D and trimming. The data contain a few hundred thousand clones, 84% of them singletons. The data were obtained in a study of blood T cell repertoires in COVID-19.

Sequences were obtained from peripheral blood. This TCR was sampled from a human donor in a cohort sampled during active COVID-19. This chain uses TRBV6-4 with TRBJ2-3; tentatively, D is TRBD1 (6 bases). The CDR3 loop is CASSDSRGSTDTQYF. The CDR3 DNA is TGTGCCAGCAGTGACTCAAGGGGGAGCACAGATACGCAGTATTTT.